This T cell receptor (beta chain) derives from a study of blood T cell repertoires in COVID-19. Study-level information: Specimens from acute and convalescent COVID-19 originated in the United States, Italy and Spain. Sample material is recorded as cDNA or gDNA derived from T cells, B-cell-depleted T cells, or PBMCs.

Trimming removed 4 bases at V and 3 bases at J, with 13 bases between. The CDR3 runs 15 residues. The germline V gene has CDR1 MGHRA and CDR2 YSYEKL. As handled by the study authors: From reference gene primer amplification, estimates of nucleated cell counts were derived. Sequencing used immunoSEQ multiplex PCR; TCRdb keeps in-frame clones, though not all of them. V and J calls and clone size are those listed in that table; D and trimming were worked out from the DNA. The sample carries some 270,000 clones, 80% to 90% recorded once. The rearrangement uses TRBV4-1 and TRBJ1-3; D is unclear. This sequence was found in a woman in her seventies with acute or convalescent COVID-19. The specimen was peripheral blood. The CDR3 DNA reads TGCGCCAGCAGCCCAGGTCCTACCGATGGAAACACCATATATTTT. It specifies CASSPGPTDGNTIYF.